Presented here are 22 T cell receptor beta chains from one specimen sequenced in a study of blood T cell repertoires in COVID-19. Clones were read by immunoSEQ multiplex PCR, and TCRdb kept only the in-frame ones, dropping some. The sample shows about 410,000 clones, 70% to 90% of them seen only once. The specimen was peripheral blood. Receptors originate from a woman aged 40 to 50 with COVID-19, enrolled during active disease.

The J gene is TRBJ2-2, the V gene TRBV9, with TRBD2 matching 9 bases. The trim removed 0 bases at V and 7 bases at J, leaving 4 bases unmatched. CDR3 size: 15 residues. Germline V gene data show CDR1 as SGDLS and CDR2 as YYNGEE. In DNA, the CDR3 is TGTGCCAGCAGCGTAGTACCAGCGGGGGGCGGGGAGCTGTTTTTT. Translated, it gives CASSVVPAGGGELFF.

This rearrangement joins TRBV6-5 to TRBJ1-2, with TRBD1 matching over 8 bases. The germline CDR1 and CDR2 sequences are MNHEY and SVGAGI. CDR3 length: 11 residues. Trimming at V came to 9 bases and at J to 10 bases, leaving 7 bases not matched to a gene. In DNA form, the CDR3 reads TGTGCCAGTGGACAGGGCGACACCTACACCTTC. It is translated as CASGQGDTYTF.

Regarding this clone: This may come from a read error, since a much larger clone is one base off. V and J are TRBV3-1 (or the pseudogene TRBV3-2) and TRBJ1-5; a weak D match, TRBD1 (5 bases). This CDR3 is 14 amino acids long. V was trimmed by 4 bases and J by 2 bases, leaving 9 bases between them. Germline CDR1 LGHDT, CDR2 YNNKEL (reference sequence). The CDR3 region has the DNA TGTGCCAGCAGCCCCGACAGCCGCAATCAGCCCCAGCATTTT. Protein: CASSPDSRNQPQHF.

The J gene is TRBJ1-1, the V gene TRBV27, with 7 bases that match TRBD1. Per the germline V gene, CDR1 is MNHEY and CDR2 is SMNVEV (reference sequence). The CDR3 is made up of 16 amino acids. V lost 0 bases and J lost 6; bases outside the gene matches: 10. The CDR3 reads CASSLSVGTAKSEAFF. DNA of the CDR3: TGTGCCAGCAGTTTATCAGTGGGGACAGCGAAATCTGAAGCTTTCTTT.

The chain carries TRBV28 and TRBJ1-6; possible D gene TRBD1, 5 bases. This CDR3 region has 14 residues. The V gene's germline CDR1 is MDHEN and CDR2 SYDVKM. Trimming cost V 5 bases and J 13 bases, with 18 bases left between them. CDR3 sequence (DNA): TGTGCCAGCAGTCTTACAGAGGGGAGGCTTCCCCTCCACTTT. Translating gives CASSLTEGRLPLHF.

V usage is TRBV4-1 and J usage is TRBJ1-1; 10 nucleotides align to TRBD1. The CDR3 runs 13 residues. Per germline, CDR1 MGHRA and CDR2 YSYEKL. Trimming took 4 bases from V and 7 from J; bases not matched to a gene: 3. The CDR3, as DNA: TGCGCCAGCAGCCCAAGGACAGGGGGTGAAGCTTTCTTT. Encoded protein: CASSPRTGGEAFF.

The rearrangement links TRBV6-1 to TRBJ1-3; TRBD1 aligns across 7 bases. Looked up from germline, CDR1 is MNHNS and CDR2 is SASEGT. The V gene end was trimmed by 0 bases and the J gene end by 4 bases; junction bases not matched to a gene: 3. The CDR3 totals 15 residues. CDR3 DNA: TGTGCCAGCAGTGAAGCTGACAGGGCCGGAAACACCATATATTTT. Amino acid sequence: CASSEADRAGNTIYF.

J is TRBJ2-3 and V is TRBV7-3; TRBD2 matches at 9 bases. Trimming took 0 bases from V and 2 from J; bases not matched to a gene: 3. This CDR3 contains 16 residues. Germline assignment: CDR1 SGHTA and CDR2 FQGTGA. The CDR3 sequence is CASSLTAGGNTDTQYF. The CDR3 DNA follows: TGTGCCAGCAGCTTAACGGCGGGAGGGAACACAGATACGCAGTATTTT. The whole variable domain, filled in from reference TRBV7-3 and TRBJ2-3, reads GAGVSQTPSNKVTEKGKYVELRCDPISGHTALYWYRQSLGQGPEFLIYFQGTGAADDSGLPNDRFFAVRPEGSVSTLKIQRTERGDSAVYLCASSLTAGGNTDTQYFGPGTRLTVL.

The chain is built from TRBV5-1 and TRBJ1-3, with TRBD1 identical over 8 bases. Trimming cost V 4 bases and J 2 bases; bases outside gene matches: 8. CDR3 length: 16 amino acids. CDR1 SGHRS and CDR2 YFSETQ come from the germline V gene. CDR3 nucleotides: TGCGCCAGCAGCCCCGGACAGGGAGCTACTGGAAACACCATATATTTT. Translating gives CASSPGQGATGNTIYF.

The chain links TRBV28 to TRBJ2-1; possible D gene TRBD2, 6 bases. The CDR3 sequence is 16 residues long. Germline V lookup: CDR1 MDHEN, CDR2 SYDVKM. V lost 5 bases and J lost 5, with 19 bases in between. The chain's CDR3 is CASSPAGQGLHNEQFF. CDR3 coding DNA: TGTGCCAGCAGTCCTGCGGGGCAGGGCCTCCACAATGAGCAGTTCTTC.

V gene TRBV28 combines with J gene TRBJ2-7; D not resolved. The CDR3 is 16 residues long. Germline V gene data show CDR1 as MDHEN and CDR2 as SYDVKM. V shed 5 bases and J shed 5 bases, with 22 bases lying between them. This CDR3 reads CASSILSGSQLHEQYF. DNA of the CDR3: TGTGCCAGCAGTATCTTATCCGGGTCCCAACTCCACGAGCAGTACTTC.

The genes are TRBV3-1 (or the pseudogene TRBV3-2) and TRBJ1-5; weak D call: TRBD1 (5 bases). CDR1 LGHDT and CDR2 YNNKEL come from the germline V gene (reference sequence). The CDR3 totals 11 residues. V was pared by 8 bases and J by 13 bases, with 15 bases between. The CDR3 sequence is CASGRGRAQHF. For the CDR3, the DNA is TGTGCCAGCGGAAGGGGCAGGGCACAGCATTTT.

In this sample, this clone turned up once. This chain connects TRBV7-9 to TRBJ2-1, with 12 bases aligning to TRBD2. Germline CDR1 reads SEHNR; CDR2 reads FQNEAQ (reference sequence). The CDR3 is 15 residues long. With 2 bases clipped from V and 10 bases from J, the junction kept 6 bases outside the gene matches. CDR3 loop: CASSLPLAGGSEQFF. The CDR3, as DNA: TGTGCCAGCAGCTTACCCCTAGCGGGGGGGAGCGAGCAGTTCTTC.

The V call is TRBV6-1, the J call TRBJ2-5; 12 positions agree with TRBD1. The CDR3 runs to 16 residues. Trimming cost V 4 bases and J 5 bases; bases outside gene matches: 8. Germline V gene data show CDR1 as MNHNS and CDR2 as SASEGT. The CDR3 nucleotides read TGTGCCAGCAGTGTTGGGGACAGGGGGCGGGATGAGACCCAGTACTTC. Translating gives CASSVGDRGRDETQYF.

This chain uses TRBV19 with TRBJ1-1; TRBD1 might be the D (5 bases). CDR1 and CDR2 from the germline V gene are LNHDA and SQIVND (reference sequence). Trimming removed 2 bases from V and 1 base from J, with 17 bases in between. The CDR3 length is 17 residues. The CDR3 loop is CASSISGGARQNTEAFF. In nucleotides, the CDR3 is TGTGCCAGTAGTATAAGTGGAGGGGCGAGGCAGAACACTGAAGCTTTCTTT.

V gene TRBV28 combines with J gene TRBJ1-2; possibly TRBD1 for D (5 bases). Trimming shortened V by 4 bases and J by 6 bases, and 18 bases separated the two germline ends. CDR3 length equals 15 residues. CDR1 is MDHEN and CDR2 is SYDVKM in the germline V gene. The CDR3 loop reads CASSSPWGGEHGYTF. CDR3 DNA sequence: TGTGCCAGCAGTTCTCCCTGGGGAGGGGAACATGGCTACACCTTC.

This clone has only one observation. The chain carries TRBV24-1 and TRBJ1-1, with D possibly TRBD1 on 5 matching bases. Trimming cost V 7 bases and J 7 bases, with 9 bases left between them. This CDR3 comprises 11 residues. Germline V gene lookup returns CDR1 KGHDR and CDR2 SFDVKD. CDR3 sequence reads: CATRRGDEAFF. The CDR3 DNA is TGTGCCACCAGGCGGGGGGATGAAGCTTTCTTT.

This clone has a single count. The chain is built from TRBV28 and TRBJ2-7, with D perhaps TRBD1 (6 bases). Germline V gene lookup returns CDR1 MDHEN and CDR2 SYDVKM. V was pared by 3 bases and J by 3 bases, with 12 bases between. CDR3 length equals 14 residues. The CDR3 sequence: CASSFSGENYEQYF. CDR3 DNA sequence: TGTGCCAGCAGTTTTTCAGGGGAAAACTACGAGCAGTACTTC.

The CDR3 protein is CASSQQGNTEAFF. Written as DNA, the CDR3 is TGTGCCAGCAGTCAACAGGGTAACACTGAAGCTTTCTTT. The V call is TRBV12-3 or TRBV12-4, the J call TRBJ1-1; a possible D gene is TRBD1 (6 bases). The CDR3 extends over 13 amino acids. V gave up 5 bases and J gave up 2 bases, with 9 bases separating them.

V is TRBV28 and J is TRBJ2-7; a weak D match, TRBD2 (6 bases). This CDR3 spans 17 amino acids. Trimming removed 9 bases from V and 0 bases from J, with 24 bases in between. Germline V gene data show CDR1 as MDHEN and CDR2 as SYDVKM. The CDR3 sequence: CASRGRDFSLNSYEQYF. Here the CDR3 DNA reads TGTGCCAGTCGAGGGCGGGATTTTAGCTTAAACTCCTACGAGCAGTACTTC.

This clone turned up a few times. The rearrangement joins TRBV5-8 to TRBJ1-1; possibly TRBD1 for D (6 bases). Per germline, CDR1 SGHTS and CDR2 YDEGEE. The V end was cut by 4 bases, the J end by 4 bases, with 17 bases between. The CDR3 is 15 amino acids. CDR3 protein: CASSHIQGFSTEAFF. In DNA form, the CDR3 reads TGTGCCAGCAGCCACATACAGGGATTTAGCACTGAAGCTTTCTTT.

This clone was observed a handful of times. The chain joins TRBV7-2 to TRBJ1-6, with D possibly being TRBD1 (5 bases). The V end lost 5 bases, the J end lost 3 bases, and 17 bases lay between the germline ends. This CDR3 comprises 17 residues. CDR1 and CDR2 from the germline V gene are SGHTA and FQGNSA. As DNA, the CDR3 is TGTGCCAGCAGCCATCCCCAGGGAGGGCACTATAATTCACCCCTCCACTTT. Encoded protein: CASSHPQGGHYNSPLHF. Variable domain in full (rest from reference TRBV7-2 and TRBJ1-6): GAGVSQSPSNKVTEKGKDVELRCDPISGHTALYWYRQSLGQGLEFLIYFQGNSAPDKSGLPSDRFSAERTGGSVSTLTIQRTQQEDSAVYLCASSHPQGGHYNSPLHFGNGTRLTVT.